The source of this TCR beta chain is a study of identical twins. Everyone who donated was a healthy Caucasian. The CDR3 loop spans 13 amino acids. Trimming stripped 5 bases from V and 4 bases from J, with 10 bases between. From germline, CDR1 is SGHVS and CDR2 FQNEAQ. Template switching, a step in the protocol, added a universal primer site, and cDNA carried unique molecular identifiers. TCRdb reprocessed the 5' RACE reads with MiXCR, giving one entry per CDR3 protein. The sample lists about 470,000 distinct CDR3 sequences; 20% to 25% were seen once. These same data were also listed under a study on T cells expressing NK-cell markers.

Material for sequencing was CD4+ T cells sorted from blood. The chain combines TRBV7-8 with TRBJ2-3, with D unresolved. This sequence was found in a woman aged 18-35 years in good health. The CDR3 DNA reads as TGTGCCAGCAGCAATAGGGCGGCAGATACGCAGTATTTT. Residues: CASSNRAADTQYF.